The next 14 T cell receptor beta chains were all read from a single sample in a study of cytomegalovirus exposure and HLA in healthy donors. The method was immunoSEQ multiplex PCR; TCRdb's version includes in-frame clones alone and lacks a portion of them. The sample yields 170,000 or so clones, 65% to 85% seen once. Sequencing used PBMCs. Every receptor here comes from a woman between 18 and 30 years old in good health and CMV-seropositive.

This chain links TRBV6-1 with TRBJ2-3, with a tentative D call TRBD1 (5 bases). Trimming removed 2 bases from V and 1 base from J, with 13 bases in between. The CDR3 totals 16 residues. Germline assignment: CDR1 MNHNS and CDR2 SASEGT. The CDR3 protein is CASSERSGIGTDTQYF. The CDR3 region has the DNA TGTGCCAGCAGTGAAAGATCAGGGATCGGCACAGATACGCAGTATTTT.

The chain links TRBV27 to TRBJ1-6; no clear D gene. Germline V gives CDR1 MNHEY, CDR2 SMNVEV (reference sequence). CDR3 length: 15 amino acids. The V and J ends lost 5 bases and 7 bases respectively, with 15 bases between them. For the CDR3, the DNA is TGTGCCAGCAGTCCCCATCTCGGGTTAAATTCACCCCTCCACTTT. Its protein is CASSPHLGLNSPLHF.

This CDR3 reads CASSKDLTDTQYF. Here the CDR3 DNA reads TGCGCCAGCAGCAAGGACTTGACAGATACGCAGTATTTT. The V call is TRBV5-1, the J call TRBJ2-3, with a weak D call TRBD2 (5 bases). V lost 4 bases and J lost 3, with 9 bases in between. There are 13 residues in the CDR3. Per the germline V gene, CDR1 is SGHRS and CDR2 is YFSETQ.

V and J are TRBV7-9 and TRBJ1-1; 9 nucleotides match TRBD1. CDR3 length equals 16 residues. The J segment lost 4 bases and the V segment lost 5 bases, leaving 11 bases of the junction unmatched. Germline CDR1 reads SEHNR; CDR2 reads FQNEAQ (reference sequence). The CDR3 sequence: CASSTLLTGGGTEAFF. CDR3 coding DNA: TGTGCCAGCAGCACGTTACTCACAGGGGGCGGCACTGAAGCTTTCTTT.

The V call is TRBV19, the J call TRBJ1-5; D gene ambiguous. Deletions cut 3 bases from V and 7 bases from J, with 13 bases between. Germline V gene lookup returns CDR1 LNHDA and CDR2 SQIVND (reference sequence). This CDR3 has 14 amino acids. The DNA for the CDR3 is TGTGCCAGTAGTATTGGAGGGCAACGGCAGCCCCAGCATTTT. It codes for CASSIGGQRQPQHF.

This clone appeared a few times. This chain connects TRBV25-1 to TRBJ2-2; possibly TRBD1 for D (5 bases). The CDR3 length is 14 residues. The germline V gene encodes CDR1 MGHDK and CDR2 SYGVNS. Between the trimmed V and J ends, which lost 4 bases and 6 bases, there was a span of 12 bases. The CDR3 region is CASSGRVLAGELFF. CDR3 sequence (DNA): TGTGCCAGCAGTGGCAGGGTGTTGGCCGGGGAGCTGTTTTTT. The full variable domain, with the rest looked up from reference TRBV25-1 and TRBJ2-2, is EADIYQTPRYLVIGTGKKITLECSQTMGHDKMYWYQQDPGMELHLIHYSYGVNSTEKGDLSSESTVSRIRTEHFPLTLESARPSHTSQYLCASSGRVLAGELFFGEGSRLTVL.

This clone came up a few times. This chain connects TRBV21-1 to TRBJ2-1; no DNA check was done on the table's D call, TRBD1. TRBV21-1 is marked as a pseudogene. This CDR3 has 10 residues. The CDR3 loop reads CASQAHEQFF. CDR3 in DNA: TGTGCCAGTCAGGCCCATGAGCAGTTCTTC.

The chain combines TRBV7-9 with TRBJ2-1; 7 nucleotides agree with TRBD1. Losses at the gene ends were 3 bases for V and 6 bases for J; bases not matched to a gene: 8. The germline CDR1 and CDR2 sequences are SEHNR and FQNEAQ (reference sequence). The CDR3 contains 15 residues. CDR3 bases: TGTGCCAGCAGCTTCGCACAGGGGCAGGGCAATGAGCAGTTCTTC. Translated, it gives CASSFAQGQGNEQFF. Looking up the rest from reference TRBV7-9 and TRBJ2-1 gives the full variable domain: DTGVSQNPRHKITKRGQNVTFRCDPISEHNRLYWYRQTLGQGPEFLTYFQNEAQLEKSRLLSDRFSAERPKGSFSTLEIQRTEQGDSAMYLCASSFAQGQGNEQFFGPGTRLTVL.

This sequence joins TRBV5-6 and TRBJ1-5, with D unresolved. The CDR3 is made up of 13 amino acids. CDR1 is SGHDT and CDR2 is YYEEEE in the germline V gene. The ends were cut back, 2 bases at V and 4 bases at J, with 7 bases in the middle. In DNA, the CDR3 is TGTGCCAGCAGCTTAGAACGGAATCAGCCCCAGCATTTT. It encodes CASSLERNQPQHF.

This sequence joins TRBV6-5 and TRBJ1-1; TRBD1 matches at 7 bases. The ends lost 4 bases at V and 6 bases at J; junction bases unmatched: 11. The CDR3 consists of 15 residues. Germline-derived CDR1 and CDR2 are MNHEY and SVGAGI. The CDR3: CASSSAGTAHPEAFF. DNA of the CDR3: TGTGCCAGCAGTTCGGCCGGGACAGCGCATCCTGAAGCTTTCTTT.

The V and J genes are TRBV7-3 and TRBJ2-1, with TRBD2 matching over 10 bases. With 5 bases clipped from V and 3 bases from J, the junction kept 7 bases outside the gene matches. CDR1 and CDR2 (germline): SGHTA, FQGTGA. The CDR3 loop spans 16 amino acids. For the CDR3, the DNA is TGTGCCAGCAGCGCTAGCGGGGGCCGGATCTACAATGAGCAGTTCTTC. It is translated as CASSASGGRIYNEQFF.

The V gene is TRBV29-1, the J gene TRBJ2-7, with a weak D call TRBD1 (6 bases). There are 13 residues in the CDR3. Per germline, CDR1 SQVTM and CDR2 ANQGSEA. The V gene lost 6 bases and the J gene lost 0 bases, with 12 bases spanning the gap. This chain's CDR3 is CSVSRDTSYEQYF. The CDR3 bases are TGCAGCGTAAGCCGGGACACCTCCTACGAGCAGTACTTC.

This clone was detected only once. The rearrangement links TRBV25-1 to TRBJ1-6; TRBD1 matches 7 bases. CDR1 is MGHDK, CDR2 SYGVNS, per germline. The CDR3 sequence is 15 residues long. V was pared by 4 bases and J by 7 bases, with 7 bases of the junction left unmatched. Here the CDR3 DNA reads TGTGCCAGCAGTGGGGTATGGACAGGCAATTCACCCCTCCACTTT. Translating it yields CASSGVWTGNSPLHF.

The J gene is TRBJ2-3, the V gene TRBV4-2; 15 bases match TRBD2. The CDR3 is made up of 18 amino acids. Germline assignment: CDR1 LGHNA and CDR2 YNFKEQ. The V segment lost 3 bases and the J segment 4 bases; nucleotides outside the gene matches: 8. The CDR3 nucleotides are TGTGCCAGCAGCCACCAGGCAAGGACTAGCGGGGGGGCAGATACGCAGTATTTT. Protein product: CASSHQARTSGGADTQYF.